The clone carrying this T cell receptor (beta chain) was counted between two and nine times. What it binds is not known. Trimming took 3 bases from V and 4 from J, leaving 10 bases between them. The CDR3 sequence is 13 residues long. Germline V gene lookup returns CDR1 LGHNA and CDR2 YSLEER. Expressed TCRB transcripts were sequenced after all isolated RNA was converted to cDNA. The method was immunoSEQ multiplex PCR; TCRdb's version includes in-frame clones alone and lacks a portion of them. The sample lists hundreds of thousands of clones, around 13% occurring once. This record comes from a study of beta chain features in type 1 diabetes. Regarding the study as a whole: Cells expressing TCR highly could be over-represented by cDNA sequencing. The VDJ junctions of type 1 diabetes patients carried fewer insertions and more deletions.

This TCR was recovered from a man between 25 and 39 years old in good health. The rearrangement uses TRBV4-3 and TRBJ2-7, with D tentatively TRBD2 (5 bases). What was sequenced was central memory CD4+ T cells from blood. The CDR3: CASSQTTAYEQYF. The CDR3 coding sequence is TGCGCCAGCAGCCAGACTACAGCGTACGAGCAGTACTTC.